Listed below are T cell receptor beta chains from one sample, sequenced in a study of cytomegalovirus exposure and HLA in healthy donors. Using immunoSEQ multiplex PCR, the repertoire was profiled, and TCRdb retains in-frame clones only, with some absent. The repertoire includes around 200,000 clones, 82% of them detected once, and 4.5% to 7% sits in the top ten. The material sequenced was PBMCs. These receptor sequences come from a man between 35 and 55 years old in good health and CMV-seropositive. CDR3s include the opening cysteine and the closing phenylalanine or tryptophan. A D gene is named only where the DNA matches it firmly.

TRBJ1-1 NA TRBV6-4 CASSDSPGRRTEAFF TGTGCCAGCAGTGACTCGCCAGGGAGGAGGACTGAAGCTTTCTTT
TRBJ2-7 NA TRBV5-6 CASSLETGRSYEQYF TGTGCCAGCAGCTTGGAAACAGGGAGATCCTACGAGCAGTACTTC
TRBJ1-1 TRBD1 TRBV2 CASSPRTGMAEAFF TGTGCCAGCAGTCCTAGGACAGGGATGGCTGAAGCTTTCTTT
TRBJ1-2 NA TRBV11-2 CASSSQGGRGGYTF TGTGCCAGCAGCTCCCAAGGAGGCCGGGGGGGCTACACCTTC
TRBJ2-7 NA TRBV27 CASSLSGLNYEQYF TGTGCCAGCAGTTTATCGGGACTCAACTACGAGCAGTACTTC
TRBJ2-1 TRBD2 TRBV7-3 CASSLTSGTYNEQFF TGTGCCAGCAGCCTCACTAGCGGAACCTACAATGAGCAGTTCTTC
TRBJ2-1 TRBD2 TRBV19 CASTELANNEQFF TGTGCCAGTACCGAACTAGCGAACAATGAGCAGTTCTTC
TRBJ1-5 TRBD1 TRBV18 CASSPRTGDNQPQHF TGTGCCAGCTCACCCCGGACAGGGGATAATCAGCCCCAGCATTTT
TRBJ1-5 NA TRBV6-1 CASSNRVREDQPQHF TGTGCCAGCAGCAACAGGGTAAGGGAAGACCAGCCCCAGCATTTT
TRBJ2-3 TRBD2 TRBV15 CATSSSGRAEDTQYF TGTGCCACCAGCAGTAGCGGGAGGGCCGAAGATACGCAGTATTTT